This TCR beta chain stems from a study of TIL therapy for anti-PD-1-resistant metastatic lung cancer. The time point is: pre-treatment sample, taken before nivolumab and TIL therapy. This was the immunoSEQ v3 assay. The data were produced by immunoSEQ multiplex PCR, yet TCRdb's version contains in-frame clones alone and is incomplete. Of some 43,000 clones listed, 70% to 80% are singletons. The receptor was derived from a man aged 65-85 years with non-small cell lung cancer. Here the sequenced sample was blood, taken at baseline.

CDR3 protein: CASSSPGPEDHEQYF. The CDR3, as DNA: TGTGCCAGCAGCTCCCCCGGACCCGAGGACCACGAGCAGTACTTC. The gene calls are TRBV7-9 and TRBJ2-7; D gene ambiguous. Trimming stripped 4 bases from V and 5 bases from J, with 18 bases between. The CDR3 has 15 residues. Germline V gives CDR1 SEHNR, CDR2 FQNEAQ (reference sequence).